This is a list of T cell receptor beta chains from one sample in a study of glioma-infiltrating T cells. MiXCR was run by TCRdb on the multiplex PCR reads, yielding one entry per CDR3 protein. The sample lists more than 20,000 distinct CDR3 sequences; about 26% were seen once. Sequencing input: glioma tissue, nonneoplastic brain tissue, or PBMCs (not recorded which). The receptors shown here come from a human donor with low-grade glioma or glioblastoma, undergoing nonglioma brain surgery, or in good health (not recorded which). Each CDR3 is given with its conserved first and last residue. D genes are given only for firm matches. Clone sizes are given selectively: once, few, many, or a class where the clone is expanded.

>TRBJ2-1|TRBD2|TRBV20-1|many
CSTPIRGGGGEWEQFF
TGCAGTACTCCTATCAGGGGCGGGGGGGGCGAATGGGAGCAGTTCTTC
>TRBJ1-1|-|TRBV11-1|few
CASSLRRTDTEAFF
TGTGCCAGCAGCTTAAGAAGAACGGACACTGAAGCTTTCTTT
>TRBJ2-7|TRBD1|TRBV28|-
CASRGTGGTIYEQYF
TGTGCCAGCAGGGGGACAGGGGGTACTATCTACGAGCAGTACTTC
>TRBJ2-7|-|TRBV6-2/TRBV6-3|-
CTSSYPGNSNEQYF
TGTACCAGCAGCTATCCGGGAAACTCCAACGAGCAGTACTTC
>TRBJ1-5|-|TRBV7-9|many
CASSLGSFNQPQHF
TGTGCCAGCAGCCTCGGGTCATTCAATCAGCCCCAGCATTTT
>TRBJ1-1|-|TRBV12-3/TRBV12-4|-
CASSAGRTTGTEAFF
TGTGCCAGCAGCGCGGGACGAACAACGGGGACTGAAGCTTTCTTT
>TRBJ2-2|-|TRBV6-1|many
CASKAQVTNTGELFF
TGTGCCAGCAAGGCACAGGTAACGAACACCGGGGAGCTGTTTTTT
>TRBJ1-5|-|TRBV28|many
CASSLTQVWGNQPQHF
TGTGCCAGCAGTTTAACGCAGGTTTGGGGCAATCAGCCCCAGCATTTT
>TRBJ1-4|TRBD1|TRBV12-3/TRBV12-4|once
CASSTGTVGEKLFF
TGTGCCAGCAGTACCGGGACAGTTGGAGAAAAACTGTTTTTT
>TRBJ2-5|-|TRBV12-3/TRBV12-4|-
CASSPEGTQYF
TGTGCCAGCAGCCCCGAGGGGACCCAGTACTTC
>TRBJ2-3|-|TRBV19|-
CASSKGPGNTQYF
TGTGCCAGTAGTAAGGGGCCCGGGAATACGCAGTATTTT
>TRBJ1-6|-|TRBV6-6|-
CASSYSKRGRPSGPRNSPLHF
TGTGCCAGCAGTTACTCGAAAAGAGGGCGTCCCTCGGGACCGCGAAATTCACCCCTCCACTTT
>TRBJ1-1|-|TRBV27|medium-sized
CASSSGAEAFF
TGTGCCAGCAGTTCCGGCGCTGAAGCTTTCTTT
>TRBJ2-3|-|TRBV7-6|once
CASSSREDTKYF
TGTGCCAGCAGCTCCCGCGAAGATACGAAGTATTTT
>TRBJ1-1|-|TRBV28|medium-sized
CASSPISGESEAFF
TGTGCCAGCAGTCCAATATCCGGGGAGTCGGAAGCTTTCTTT
>TRBJ2-5|-|TRBV12-3/TRBV12-4|-
CASSRAGDETQYF
TGTGCCAGCAGCCGGGCAGGGGATGAGACCCAGTACTTC
>TRBJ1-6|-|TRBV7-9|few
CARSSARGNSPLHF
TGTGCCCGCAGCTCGGCCAGGGGTAATTCACCCCTCCACTTT
>TRBJ2-7|-|TRBV27|medium-sized
CASIGWTTTYEQYF
TGTGCCAGCATCGGGTGGACAACAACCTACGAGCAGTACTTC
>TRBJ1-1|TRBD1|TRBV5-4|few
CASSVGQGGEAFF
TGTGCCAGCAGCGTCGGACAGGGTGGTGAAGCTTTCTTT
>TRBJ2-7|-|TRBV7-6|many
CASSLAKGSYEQYF
TGTGCCAGCAGCTTAGCTAAGGGCTCCTACGAGCAGTACTTC
>TRBJ2-3|TRBD2|TRBV7-2|few
CASSLFIRTSGGRDTQYF
TGTGCCAGCAGCTTATTTATTCGGACTAGCGGGGGACGAGATACGCAGTATTTT
>TRBJ2-2|-|TRBV28|-
CASSLGGGAAGELFF
TGTGCCAGCAGTTTAGGAGGGGGCGCAGCCGGGGAGCTGTTTTTT
>TRBJ2-5|-|TRBV12-3/TRBV12-4|few
CASSLGGRAQYF
TGTGCCAGCAGTTTAGGGGGTCGGGCCCAGTACTTC
>TRBJ2-5|-|TRBV7-3|-
CASSLEGVPETQYF
TGTGCCAGCAGCTTAGAGGGGGTTCCGGAGACCCAGTACTTC
>TRBJ1-6|-|TRBV10-2|many
CASSIGSSPLHF
TGCGCCAGCAGTATCGGGTCCTCACCCCTCCACTTT
>TRBJ2-5|TRBD2|TRBV24-1|-
CATSVSSGGAETQYF
TGTGCCACCAGTGTGTCTAGCGGGGGGGCTGAGACCCAGTACTTC
>TRBJ2-7|-|TRBV20-1|many
CSARGVTGTLRYEQYF
TGCAGTGCTAGAGGAGTGACAGGGACTCTTCGCTACGAGCAGTACTTC
>TRBJ2-5|TRBD2|TRBV7-9|many
CASSLVTSGGETQYF
TGTGCCAGCAGCTTAGTGACTAGCGGGGGGGAGACCCAGTACTTC
>TRBJ2-5|-|TRBV20-1|medium-sized
CSASPGSETQYF
TGCAGTGCCAGCCCGGGGTCGGAGACCCAGTACTTC
>TRBJ1-5|-|TRBV20-1|many
CSARGPGQRNQPQHF
TGCAGTGCTAGAGGGCCGGGACAACGGAATCAGCCCCAGCATTTT
>TRBJ2-1|-|TRBV6-5|-
CASSNFGSEQFF
TGTGCCAGCAGCAATTTTGGGAGTGAGCAGTTCTTC
>TRBJ2-3|-|TRBV9|-
CASSVGHTQYF
TGTGCCAGCAGCGTAGGTCATACGCAGTATTTT
>TRBJ2-1|-|TRBV10-3|many
CATTSANEQFF
TGTGCCACCACGAGCGCAAATGAGCAGTTCTTC
>TRBJ2-7|TRBD1|TRBV6-1|many
CASIHGPPTGFYEQYF
TGTGCCAGCATTCACGGCCCCCCGACAGGGTTCTACGAGCAGTACTTC
>TRBJ1-1|-|TRBV27|-
CASVTSSATSF
TGTGCCAGCGTTACCAGTTCTGCGACTTCCTTT
>TRBJ1-1|-|TRBV12-3/TRBV12-4|-
CASSSYRKMNTEAFF
TGTGCCAGCAGTTCTTATAGGAAAATGAACACTGAAGCTTTCTTT
>TRBJ2-1|-|TRBV3-1|-
CASSQIGRAYEQFF
TGTGCCAGCAGCCAAATCGGACGGGCCTACGAGCAGTTCTTC
>TRBJ1-5|-|TRBV6-2/TRBV6-3|-
CASRPGRGGNQPQHF
TGTGCCAGCAGACCCGGACGGGGAGGTAATCAGCCCCAGCATTTT
>TRBJ1-6|-|TRBV7-9|many
CASSPDGGGNSPLHF
TGTGCCAGCAGCCCAGACGGCGGGGGTAACTCACCCCTCCACTTT
>TRBJ1-3|-|TRBV14|few
CASSPNYGGYSGNTIYF
TGTGCCAGCAGCCCGAACTACGGGGGCTACTCTGGAAACACCATATATTTT
>TRBJ2-3|-|TRBV14|-
CAGSLVDTQYF
TGTGCCGGCAGCCTGGTGGATACGCAGTATTTT
>TRBJ1-1|-|TRBV7-2|-
CACSLDHHLMNTEAFF
TGTGCCTGCAGCTTAGATCACCACCTCATGAACACTGAAGCTTTCTTT